A single sample gave rise to the 12 T cell receptor beta chains below, sequenced in a study of blood T cell repertoires in COVID-19 (dated by TCRdb to the early 2020s). Library construction relied on the immunoSEQ multiplex PCR assay. Held by TCRdb, this immuneACCESS table contains in-frame sequences only and omits some clones. Under half of the omission traces to an unresolved V gene where checked; the cause of the rest is unknown. The sample table holds approximately 140,000 clones, of which 80% to 90% were seen once. 2.5% to 4% of the sample is taken by the ten largest. The sequenced sample was peripheral blood. All receptors come from a man aged 65 to 79 with acute or convalescent COVID-19.

This sequence joins TRBV24-1 and TRBJ1-2; 12 bases are a match to TRBD1. Germline CDR1 KGHDR, CDR2 SFDVKD. V trimming: 8 bases; J trimming: 4 bases; junction bases outside the gene matches: 1. The CDR3 is 13 residues long. In nucleotides, the CDR3 is TGTGCCACCAAGGGACAGGGGGCCTATGGCTACACCTTC. Amino acids: CATKGQGAYGYTF.

V gene TRBV7-2 combines with J gene TRBJ1-5; TRBD1 is a possible D gene (5 bases). V lost 5 bases and J 2 bases, leaving 13 bases between the germline ends. The CDR3 totals 15 residues. Germline lookup yields CDR1 SGHTA and CDR2 FQGNSA. This CDR3 reads CASSPVGAGNQPQHF. CDR3 in DNA: TGTGCCAGCAGCCCAGTAGGGGCCGGCAATCAGCCCCAGCATTTT. Full variable domain (outside the CDR3, taken from reference TRBV7-2 and TRBJ1-5): GAGVSQSPSNKVTEKGKDVELRCDPISGHTALYWYRQSLGQGLEFLIYFQGNSAPDKSGLPSDRFSAERTGGSVSTLTIQRTQQEDSAVYLCASSPVGAGNQPQHFGDGTRLSIL.

The chain has TRBV28 and TRBJ2-7; 13 bases match TRBD2. The germline V gene has CDR1 MDHEN and CDR2 SYDVKM. Unmatched junction bases numbered 2, after V lost 5 bases and J lost 1 base. The CDR3 is 15 residues long. The CDR3 here is CASSVTSGRSYEQYF. For the CDR3, the DNA is TGTGCCAGCAGTGTGACTAGCGGGAGGTCCTACGAGCAGTACTTC. Drawing the rest from reference TRBV28 and TRBJ2-7, the complete variable domain is DVKVTQSSRYLVKRTGEKVFLECVQDMDHENMFWYRQDPGLGLRLIYFSYDVKMKEKGDIPEGYSVSREKKERFSLILESASTNQTSMYLCASSVTSGRSYEQYFGPGTRLTVT.

The chain joins TRBV14 to TRBJ2-7; the match to TRBD2 covers 11 bases. Looked up from germline, CDR1 is SGHDN and CDR2 is FVKESK. CDR3 length: 14 residues. V lost 0 bases to trimming and J lost 6 bases; unmatched junction nucleotides: 1. The CDR3 DNA reads TGTGCCAGCAGCCAAGAACTAGCGGGAGCCGAGCAGTACTTC. It translates to CASSQELAGAEQYF.

The chain recombines TRBV6-2 or TRBV6-3 with TRBJ2-3; weak D call: TRBD2 (7 bases). This CDR3 contains 17 residues. CDR1 is MNHEY, CDR2 SVGEGT, per germline. Between the trimmed V and J ends, which lost 2 bases and 1 base, there was a span of 16 bases. As DNA, the CDR3 is TGTGCCAGCAGTTACGGAGGCGGGGGCTCGGGCACAGATACGCAGTATTTT. Its protein is CASSYGGGGSGTDTQYF.

V usage is TRBV5-1 and J usage is TRBJ1-1; the D is unclear. V dropped 7 bases and J dropped 6 bases, with 22 bases sitting between them. The length of the CDR3 is 15 residues. Germline lookup yields CDR1 SGHRS and CDR2 YFSETQ. DNA of the CDR3: TGCGCCAGCGCTTGGGTCACCGGTGGGAGCGCTGAAGCTTTCTTT. This codes for CASAWVTGGSAEAFF.

This chain joins TRBV19 and TRBJ2-7; tentatively, D is TRBD1 (6 bases). V was shortened by 3 bases and J by 0 bases, with 12 bases between the two germline ends. Per germline, CDR1 LNHDA and CDR2 SQIVND (reference sequence). The CDR3 is 15 residues long. CDR3 region: CASSIAGQYSYEQYF. As DNA, the CDR3 is TGTGCCAGTAGTATCGCCGGACAGTACTCCTACGAGCAGTACTTC.

The rearrangement links TRBV19 to TRBJ2-4; 10 bases fit TRBD2. CDR1 LNHDA and CDR2 SQIVND come from the germline V gene (reference sequence). This CDR3 region has 16 residues. Trimming took 5 bases from V and 4 from J; bases not matched to a gene: 8. The DNA of the CDR3 is TGTGCCAGTAGTTTAACAGCGGGAGGGCAGAAAAACATTCAGTACTTC. This sequence encodes CASSLTAGGQKNIQYF.

This rearrangement joins TRBV5-1 to TRBJ2-1; the match to TRBD2 covers 8 bases. V shed 3 bases and J 0 bases; nucleotides not matched to a gene: 11. This CDR3 contains 18 residues. The germline gives CDR1 SGHRS, CDR2 YFSETQ. The CDR3 sequence is CASSWGLAGTLSYNEQFF. In DNA, the CDR3 is TGCGCCAGCAGCTGGGGGTTAGCGGGAACCCTCTCCTACAATGAGCAGTTCTTC.

This chain connects TRBV4-1 to TRBJ1-5; D gene unclear. The CDR3 contains 14 residues. Trimming stripped 0 bases from V and 4 bases from J, with 7 bases between. Germline V lookup: CDR1 MGHRA, CDR2 YSYEKL. DNA for the CDR3: TGCGCCAGCAGCCAAGAAGCGCGAAATCAGCCCCAGCATTTT. Translated, it gives CASSQEARNQPQHF.

The gene calls are TRBV7-8 and TRBJ1-1, with TRBD1 matching 7 bases. This CDR3 is 14 amino acids long. The V gene's germline CDR1 is SGHVS and CDR2 FQNEAQ. Trimming cost V 2 bases and J 5 bases; bases outside gene matches: 5. The CDR3 region is CASSLPQGGTEAFF. In DNA form, the CDR3 reads TGTGCCAGCAGCTTACCCCAGGGGGGAACTGAAGCTTTCTTT. Combining the CDR3 with reference TRBV7-8 and TRBJ1-1 gives the whole variable domain GAGVSQSPRYKVAKRGQDVALRCDPISGHVSLFWYQQALGQGPEFLTYFQNEAQLDKSGLPSDRFFAERPEGSVSTLKIQRTQQEDSAVYLCASSLPQGGTEAFFGQGTRLTVV.

The gene calls are TRBV28 and TRBJ2-7; TRBD2 might be the D (5 bases). V dropped 2 bases and J dropped 0 bases, with 14 bases sitting between them. The CDR3 consists of 16 residues. The germline CDR1 and CDR2 sequences are MDHEN and SYDVKM. CDR3 protein: CASSLQVQRSSYEQYF. CDR3 DNA sequence: TGTGCCAGCAGTTTACAGGTCCAGCGGTCCTCCTACGAGCAGTACTTC.